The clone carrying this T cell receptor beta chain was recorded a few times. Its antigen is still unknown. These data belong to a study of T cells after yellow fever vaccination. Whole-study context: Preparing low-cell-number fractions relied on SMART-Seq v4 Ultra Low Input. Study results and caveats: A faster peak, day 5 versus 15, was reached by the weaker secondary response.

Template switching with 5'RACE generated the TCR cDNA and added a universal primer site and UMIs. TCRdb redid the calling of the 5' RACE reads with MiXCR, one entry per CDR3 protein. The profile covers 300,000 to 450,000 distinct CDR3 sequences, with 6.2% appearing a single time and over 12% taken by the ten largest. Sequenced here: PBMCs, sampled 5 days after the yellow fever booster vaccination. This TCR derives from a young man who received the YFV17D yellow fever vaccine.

The CDR3, as DNA: TGCGGGGGCGGGGCCTCTAACTATGGCTACACCTTC. This gives the protein CGGGASNYGYTF. J is TRBJ1-2 and V is TRBV20-1; possible D gene TRBD1, 6 bases. The CDR3 extends over 12 amino acids. Per germline, CDR1 DFQATT and CDR2 SNEGSKA (reference sequence).